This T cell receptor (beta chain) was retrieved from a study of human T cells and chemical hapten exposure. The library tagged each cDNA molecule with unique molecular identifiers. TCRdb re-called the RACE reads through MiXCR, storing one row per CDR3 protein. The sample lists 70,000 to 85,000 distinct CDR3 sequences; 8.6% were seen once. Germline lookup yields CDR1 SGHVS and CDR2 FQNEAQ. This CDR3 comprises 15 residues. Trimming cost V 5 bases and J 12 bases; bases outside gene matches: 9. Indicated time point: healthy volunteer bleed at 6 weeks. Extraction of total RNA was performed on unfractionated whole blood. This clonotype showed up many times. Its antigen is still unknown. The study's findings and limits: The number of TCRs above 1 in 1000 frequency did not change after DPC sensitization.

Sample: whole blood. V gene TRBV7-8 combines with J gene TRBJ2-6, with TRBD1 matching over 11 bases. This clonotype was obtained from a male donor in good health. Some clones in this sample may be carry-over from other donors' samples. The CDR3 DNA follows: TGTGCCAGCAGCCGGGACAGGGGGTACCCGGTCGTCCTGACTTTC. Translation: CASSRDRGYPVVLTF.